The 3 T cell receptor beta chains given below trace back to one sample, sequenced in a study of blood T cells in healthy people across ages. Primed by a sample-barcoded 5' primer and a J-beta primer mix, a second PCR proceeded for about 7 to 11 cycles. Using its own MiXCR run on the 5' RACE reads, TCRdb lists one record per CDR3 protein. This table has 600,000 to 1,000,000 distinct CDR3 sequences, roughly 25% appearing once. The sample was also linked to a second study, of T cells of mothers and their children.

Source material: blood. Receptors were obtained from a boy between 10 and 17 years old in good health.

The DNA for the CDR3 is TGTGCCAGCAGTTCAACAAGCGGGAGGTTCCGGGAGACCCAGTACTTC. Protein product: CASSSTSGRFRETQYF. The chain employs TRBV6-6 and TRBJ2-5; 9 positions match TRBD2. Germline CDR1 is MNHNY and CDR2 is SVGAGI (reference sequence). V dropped 4 bases and J dropped 5; count of bases not matched to a gene: 11. The CDR3 consists of 16 residues.

The genes are TRBV7-9 and TRBJ2-5; 10 nucleotides agree with TRBD2. The junction had 3 bases not matched to a gene; V was cut back by 5 bases and J by 3 bases. Germline CDR1 is SEHNR and CDR2 is FQNEAQ (reference sequence). This CDR3 comprises 14 residues. CDR3 coding DNA: TGTGCCAGCAGCGTGGGACTAGCGAAAGAGACCCAGTACTTC. It is translated as CASSVGLAKETQYF.

The rearrangement uses TRBV10-3 and TRBJ1-3, with a tentative D call TRBD1 (6 bases). The germline V gene has CDR1 ENHRY and CDR2 SYGVKD. Trimming removed 2 bases from V and 4 bases from J, with 9 bases in between. This CDR3 is built from 14 residues. The CDR3 DNA reads TGTGCCATCAGTGAGAGACAGGACGGAAACACCATATATTTT. Translated, it gives CAISERQDGNTIYF.